This T cell receptor beta chain was identified during a study of a mutant IDH1 vaccine in newly diagnosed glioma. This CDR3 has 17 amino acids. The V gene's germline CDR1 is LGHNA and CDR2 YNFKEQ. V was pared by 2 bases and J by 7 bases, with 12 bases of the junction left unmatched. Worth noting for this clone: Antigen unknown.

The method was immunoSEQ multiplex PCR; TCRdb's version includes in-frame clones alone and lacks a portion of them. The sample carries about 86,000 clones, approximately 85% recorded once. Time point here: week 23, last vaccination. With topical imiquimod, each dose of the vaccine consisted of 300 ug of mutant IDH1 20-mer peptide. The chain employs TRBV4-2 and TRBJ1-4; 8 bases match TRBD1. The TCR comes from a man aged 30 to 45 with glioma. Some clones in this sample may be carry-over from other donors' samples. This sample comprised PBMCs, obtained from a glioma patient whose treatment included an IDH1 peptide vaccine. In nucleotides, the CDR3 is TGTGCCAGCAGCCAACAAAAGACAGGGGAGGGGGGTGAAAAACTGTTTTTT. Protein product: CASSQQKTGEGGEKLFF.